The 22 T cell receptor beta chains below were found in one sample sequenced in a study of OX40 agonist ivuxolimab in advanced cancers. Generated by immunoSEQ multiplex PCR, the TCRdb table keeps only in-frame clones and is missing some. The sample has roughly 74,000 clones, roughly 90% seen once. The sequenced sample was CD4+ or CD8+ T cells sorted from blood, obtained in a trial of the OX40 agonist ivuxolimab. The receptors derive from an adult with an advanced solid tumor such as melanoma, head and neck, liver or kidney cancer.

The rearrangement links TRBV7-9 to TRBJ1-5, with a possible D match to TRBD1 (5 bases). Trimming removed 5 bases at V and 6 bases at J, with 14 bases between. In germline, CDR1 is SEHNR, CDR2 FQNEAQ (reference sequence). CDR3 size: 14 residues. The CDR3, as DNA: TGTGCCAGCAGCCCCGAGGGAAGGGGTCAGCCCCAGCATTTT. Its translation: CASSPEGRGQPQHF.

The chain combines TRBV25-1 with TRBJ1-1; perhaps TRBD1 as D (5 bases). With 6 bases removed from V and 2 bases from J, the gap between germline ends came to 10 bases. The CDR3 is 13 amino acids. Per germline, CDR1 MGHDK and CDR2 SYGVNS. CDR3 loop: CASRLGVNTEAFF. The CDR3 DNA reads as TGTGCCAGCAGGTTGGGGGTTAACACTGAAGCTTTCTTT.

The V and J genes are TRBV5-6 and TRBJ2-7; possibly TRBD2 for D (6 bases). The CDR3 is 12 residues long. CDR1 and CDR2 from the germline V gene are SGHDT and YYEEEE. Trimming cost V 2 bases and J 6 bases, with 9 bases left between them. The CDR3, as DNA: TGTGCCAGCAGCTTCACTAGCTCCGAGCAGTACTTC. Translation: CASSFTSSEQYF.

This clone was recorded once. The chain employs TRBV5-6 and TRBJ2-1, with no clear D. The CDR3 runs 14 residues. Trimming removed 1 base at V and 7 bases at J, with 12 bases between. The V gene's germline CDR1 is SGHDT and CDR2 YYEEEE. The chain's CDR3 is CASSLRVHGNEQFF. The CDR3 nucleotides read TGTGCCAGCAGCTTGCGGGTCCATGGGAATGAGCAGTTCTTC.

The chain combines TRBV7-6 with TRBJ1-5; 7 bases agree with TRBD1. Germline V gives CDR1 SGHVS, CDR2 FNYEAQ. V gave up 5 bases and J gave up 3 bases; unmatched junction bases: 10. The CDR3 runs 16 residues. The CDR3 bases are TGTGCCAGCAGCCCGACAGGGTCTACCTTCAATCAGCCCCAGCATTTT. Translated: CASSPTGSTFNQPQHF.

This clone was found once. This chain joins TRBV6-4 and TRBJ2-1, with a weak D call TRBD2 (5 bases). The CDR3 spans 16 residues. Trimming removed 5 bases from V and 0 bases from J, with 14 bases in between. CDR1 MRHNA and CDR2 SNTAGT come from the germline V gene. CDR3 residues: CASSPSPWGSYNEQFF. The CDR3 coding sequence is TGTGCCAGCAGTCCTAGCCCGTGGGGCTCCTACAATGAGCAGTTCTTC.

CDR3 sequence (DNA): TGCGCCAGCAGTCCCGGGACAGGGGGGCCCGAGCAGTACTTC. Residues: CASSPGTGGPEQYF. The chain employs TRBV4-1 and TRBJ2-7; TRBD1 matches at 11 bases. This CDR3 is 14 amino acids long. With 6 bases clipped from V and 6 bases from J, the junction kept 7 bases outside the gene matches. Germline V gives CDR1 MGHRA, CDR2 YSYEKL.

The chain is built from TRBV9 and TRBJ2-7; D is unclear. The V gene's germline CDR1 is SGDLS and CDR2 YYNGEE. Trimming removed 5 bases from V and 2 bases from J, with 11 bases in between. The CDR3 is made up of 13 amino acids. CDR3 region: CASSEGPTYEQYF. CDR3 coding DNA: TGTGCCAGCAGTGAAGGACCTACCTACGAGCAGTACTTC.

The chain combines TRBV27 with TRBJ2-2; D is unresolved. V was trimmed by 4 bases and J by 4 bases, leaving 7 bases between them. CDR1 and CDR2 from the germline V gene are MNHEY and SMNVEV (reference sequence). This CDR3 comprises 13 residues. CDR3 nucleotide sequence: TGTGCCAGCAGTTGGTGGAGCACCGGGGAGCTGTTTTTT. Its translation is CASSWWSTGELFF.

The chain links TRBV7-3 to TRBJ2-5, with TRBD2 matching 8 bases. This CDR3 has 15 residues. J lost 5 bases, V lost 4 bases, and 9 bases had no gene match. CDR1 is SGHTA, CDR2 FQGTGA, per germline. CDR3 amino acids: CASSSESGGGETQYF. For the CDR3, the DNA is TGTGCCAGCAGCTCGGAGAGCGGGGGTGGGGAGACCCAGTACTTC.

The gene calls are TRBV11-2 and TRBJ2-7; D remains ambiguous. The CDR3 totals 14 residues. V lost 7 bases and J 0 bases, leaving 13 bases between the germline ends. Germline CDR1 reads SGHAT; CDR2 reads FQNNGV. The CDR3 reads CASTPAYVSYEQYF. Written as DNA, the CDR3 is TGTGCCAGCACCCCCGCGTACGTCTCCTACGAGCAGTACTTC.

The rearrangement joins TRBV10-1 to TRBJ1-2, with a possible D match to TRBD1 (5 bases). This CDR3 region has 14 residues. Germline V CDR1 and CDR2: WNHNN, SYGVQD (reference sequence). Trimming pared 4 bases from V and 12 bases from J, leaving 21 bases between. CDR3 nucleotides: TGCGCCAGCAGTGCATACCGGGACGCAGGACTAAACACCTTC. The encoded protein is CASSAYRDAGLNTF.

CDR3 in amino acids: CASTPGQGGDSIHEQYF. The DNA of the CDR3 is TGTGCCAGCACCCCGGGGCAGGGCGGGGACTCGATTCACGAGCAGTACTTC. The chain uses TRBV11-2 and TRBJ2-7, with D perhaps TRBD2 (6 bases). CDR1 SGHAT and CDR2 FQNNGV come from the germline V gene. Trimming removed 7 bases at V and 5 bases at J, with 27 bases between. The CDR3 length is 17 residues.

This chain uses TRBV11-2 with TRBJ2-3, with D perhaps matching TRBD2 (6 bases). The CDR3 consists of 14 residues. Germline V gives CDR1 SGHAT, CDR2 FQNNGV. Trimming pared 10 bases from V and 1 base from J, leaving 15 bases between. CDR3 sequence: CAITRGGGTDTQYF. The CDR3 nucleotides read TGTGCCATCACAAGAGGCGGGGGCACAGATACGCAGTATTTT.

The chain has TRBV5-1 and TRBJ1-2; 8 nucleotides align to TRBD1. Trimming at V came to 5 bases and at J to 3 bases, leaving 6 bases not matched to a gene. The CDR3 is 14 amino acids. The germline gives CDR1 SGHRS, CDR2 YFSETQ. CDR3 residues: CASSKGQGDYGYTF. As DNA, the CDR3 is TGCGCCAGCAGTAAAGGACAGGGCGACTATGGCTACACCTTC.

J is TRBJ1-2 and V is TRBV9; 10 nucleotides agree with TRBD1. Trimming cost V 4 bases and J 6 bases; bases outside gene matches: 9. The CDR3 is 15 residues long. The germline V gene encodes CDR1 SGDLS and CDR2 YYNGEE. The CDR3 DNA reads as TGTGCCAGCAGCTCCCGGACAGGGGGTAGGGATGGCTACACCTTC. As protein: CASSSRTGGRDGYTF.

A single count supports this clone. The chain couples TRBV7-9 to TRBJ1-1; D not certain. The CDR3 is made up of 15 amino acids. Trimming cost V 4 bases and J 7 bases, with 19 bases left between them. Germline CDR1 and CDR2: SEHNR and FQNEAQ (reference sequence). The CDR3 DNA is TGTGCCAGCAGCTATGAGGAAAGTACTTACATTGAAGCTTTCTTT. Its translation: CASSYEESTYIEAFF.

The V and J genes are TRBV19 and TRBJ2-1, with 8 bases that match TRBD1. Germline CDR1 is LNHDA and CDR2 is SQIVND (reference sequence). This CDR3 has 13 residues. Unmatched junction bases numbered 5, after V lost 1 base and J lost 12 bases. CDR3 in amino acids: CASSIATGAGQFF. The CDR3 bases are TGTGCCAGTAGTATAGCGACAGGGGCTGGGCAGTTCTTC. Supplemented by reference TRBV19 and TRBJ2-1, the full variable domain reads DGGITQSPKYLFRKEGQNVTLSCEQNLNHDAMYWYRQDPGQGLRLIYYSQIVNDFQKGDIAEGYSVSREKKESFPLTVTSAQKNPTAFYLCASSIATGAGQFFGPGTRLTVL.

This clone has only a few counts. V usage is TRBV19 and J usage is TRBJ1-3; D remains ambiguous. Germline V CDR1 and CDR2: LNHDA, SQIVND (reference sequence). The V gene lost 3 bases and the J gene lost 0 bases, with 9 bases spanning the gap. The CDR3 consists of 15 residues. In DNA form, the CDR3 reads TGTGCCAGTAGTATCACTACTGGCTCTGGAAACACCATATATTTT. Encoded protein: CASSITTGSGNTIYF.

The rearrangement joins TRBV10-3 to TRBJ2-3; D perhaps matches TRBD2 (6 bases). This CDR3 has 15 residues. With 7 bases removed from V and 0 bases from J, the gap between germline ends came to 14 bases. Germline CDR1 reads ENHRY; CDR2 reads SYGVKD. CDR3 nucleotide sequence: TGTGCCATCAATCCGGGCGGGACTAGCACAGATACGCAGTATTTT. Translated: CAINPGGTSTDTQYF.

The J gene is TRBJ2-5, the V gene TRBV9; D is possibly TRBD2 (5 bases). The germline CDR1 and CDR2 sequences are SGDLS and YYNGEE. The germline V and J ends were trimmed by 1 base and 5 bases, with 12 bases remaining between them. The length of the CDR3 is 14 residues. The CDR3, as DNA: TGTGCCAGCAGCGTAAGCGGTGGTGGGGAGACCCAGTACTTC. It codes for CASSVSGGGETQYF.

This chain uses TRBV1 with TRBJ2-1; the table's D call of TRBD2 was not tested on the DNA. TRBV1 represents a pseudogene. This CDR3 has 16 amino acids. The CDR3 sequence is CTSSHCTTPPYNEQFF. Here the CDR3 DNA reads TGCACCAGCAGCCATTGCACGACTCCTCCATATAATGAGCAGTTCTTC.